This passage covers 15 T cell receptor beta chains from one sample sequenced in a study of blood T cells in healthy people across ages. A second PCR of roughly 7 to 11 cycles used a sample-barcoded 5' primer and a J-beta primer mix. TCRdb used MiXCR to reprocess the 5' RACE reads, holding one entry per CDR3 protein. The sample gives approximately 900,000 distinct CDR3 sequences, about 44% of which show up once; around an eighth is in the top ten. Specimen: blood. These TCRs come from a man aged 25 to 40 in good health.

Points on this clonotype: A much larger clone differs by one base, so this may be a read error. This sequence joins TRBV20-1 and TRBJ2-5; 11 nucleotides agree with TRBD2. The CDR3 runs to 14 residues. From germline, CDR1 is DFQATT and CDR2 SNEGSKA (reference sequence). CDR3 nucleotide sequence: TGCGGTGCCAATGGACTAGCGGGTCAAGAGACCCAGTACTTC. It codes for CGANGLAGQETQYF.

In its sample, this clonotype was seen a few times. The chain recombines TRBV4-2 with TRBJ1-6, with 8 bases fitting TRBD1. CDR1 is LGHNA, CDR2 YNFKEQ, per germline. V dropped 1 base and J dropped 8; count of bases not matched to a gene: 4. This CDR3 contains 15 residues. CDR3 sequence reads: CASSQATGGDSPLHF. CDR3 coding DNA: TGTGCCAGCAGCCAAGCTACAGGGGGGGATTCACCCCTCCACTTT.

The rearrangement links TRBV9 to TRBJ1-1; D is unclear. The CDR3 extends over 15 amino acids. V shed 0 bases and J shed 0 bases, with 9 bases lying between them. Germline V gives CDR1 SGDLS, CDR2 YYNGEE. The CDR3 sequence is CASSVAPGVNTEAFF. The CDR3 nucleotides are TGTGCCAGCAGCGTAGCTCCCGGAGTGAACACTGAAGCTTTCTTT. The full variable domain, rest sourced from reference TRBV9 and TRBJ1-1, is DSGVTQTPKHLITATGQRVTLRCSPRSGDLSVYWYQQSLDQGLQFLIQYYNGEERAKGNILERFSAQQFPDLHSELNLSSLELGDSALYFCASSVAPGVNTEAFFGQGTRLTVV.

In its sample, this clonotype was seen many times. The CDR3, as DNA: TGCAGCGCCACCGGGACAGGGGGGATCGCGGCCAAAAACATTCAGTACTTC. Its translation: CSATGTGGIAAKNIQYF. This chain links TRBV29-1 with TRBJ2-4, with 11 bases that match TRBD1. V shed 7 bases and J 1 base; nucleotides not matched to a gene: 12. The germline gives CDR1 SQVTM, CDR2 ANQGSEA. The length of the CDR3 is 17 residues.

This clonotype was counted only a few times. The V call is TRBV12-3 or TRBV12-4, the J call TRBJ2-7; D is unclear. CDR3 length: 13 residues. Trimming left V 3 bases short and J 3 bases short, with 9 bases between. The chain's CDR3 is CASSLRRLYEQYF. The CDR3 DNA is TGTGCCAGCAGTTTGAGGCGGCTCTACGAGCAGTACTTC.

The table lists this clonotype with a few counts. CDR3 loop: CASIEDRGGTEAFF. The CDR3 DNA is TGTGCCAGCATCGAAGACAGGGGGGGGACTGAAGCTTTCTTT. The chain carries TRBV27 and TRBJ1-1, with 9 nucleotides matching TRBD1. J gave up 5 bases and V 7 bases, and 8 bases lay outside the gene matches. This CDR3 region has 14 residues. Germline V gene data show CDR1 as MNHEY and CDR2 as SMNVEV (reference sequence).

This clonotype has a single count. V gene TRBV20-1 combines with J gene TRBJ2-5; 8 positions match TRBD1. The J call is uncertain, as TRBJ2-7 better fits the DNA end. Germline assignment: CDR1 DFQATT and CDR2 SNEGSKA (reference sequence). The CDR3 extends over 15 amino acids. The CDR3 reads CSALFTQDRAYEQYF. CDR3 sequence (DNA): TGCAGTGCTCTTTTTACCCAGGACAGGGCCTACGAGCAGTACTTC.

CDR3 nucleotides: TGTGCCAGCAGCGTACAGGGGGCGATGCCCACAGATACGCAGTATTTT. Protein product: CASSVQGAMPTDTQYF. The chain joins TRBV7-2 to TRBJ2-3; 9 bases fit TRBD1. V was pared by 5 bases and J by 2 bases, with 8 bases of the junction left unmatched. The CDR3 loop spans 16 amino acids. Germline CDR1 is SGHTA and CDR2 is FQGNSA.

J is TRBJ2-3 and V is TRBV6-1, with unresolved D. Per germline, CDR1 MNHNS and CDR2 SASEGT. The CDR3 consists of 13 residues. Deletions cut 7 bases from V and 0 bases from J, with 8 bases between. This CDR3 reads CASIPQSTDTQYF. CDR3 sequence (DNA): TGTGCCAGCATCCCGCAAAGCACAGATACGCAGTATTTT.

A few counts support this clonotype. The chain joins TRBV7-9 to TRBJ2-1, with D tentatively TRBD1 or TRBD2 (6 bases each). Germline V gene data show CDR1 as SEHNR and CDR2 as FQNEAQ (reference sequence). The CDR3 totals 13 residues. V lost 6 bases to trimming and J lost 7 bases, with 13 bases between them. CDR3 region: CASSHGGGNEQFF. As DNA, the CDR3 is TGTGCCAGCAGTCACGGAGGGGGTAATGAGCAGTTCTTC.

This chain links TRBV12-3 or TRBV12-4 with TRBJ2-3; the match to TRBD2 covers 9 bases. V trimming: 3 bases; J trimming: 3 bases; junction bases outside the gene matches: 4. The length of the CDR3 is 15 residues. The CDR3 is CASSLSSGDTDTQYF. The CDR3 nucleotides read TGTGCCAGCAGTTTGTCTAGCGGGGATACAGATACGCAGTATTTT.

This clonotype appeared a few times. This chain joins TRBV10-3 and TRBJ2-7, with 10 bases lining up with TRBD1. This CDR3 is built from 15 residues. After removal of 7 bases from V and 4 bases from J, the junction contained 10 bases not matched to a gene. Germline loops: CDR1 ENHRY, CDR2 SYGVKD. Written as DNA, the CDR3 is TGTGCCATCACCAACGGACAGGGGGTCGTTTACGAGCAGTACTTC. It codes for CAITNGQGVVYEQYF.

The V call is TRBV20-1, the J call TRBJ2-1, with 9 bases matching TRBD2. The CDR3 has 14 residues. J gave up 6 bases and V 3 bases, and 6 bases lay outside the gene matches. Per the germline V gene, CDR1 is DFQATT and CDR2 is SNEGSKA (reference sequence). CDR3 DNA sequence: TGCAGTGCTAGGGACGCTAGCGGGGTCAATGAGCAGTTCTTC. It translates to CSARDASGVNEQFF.

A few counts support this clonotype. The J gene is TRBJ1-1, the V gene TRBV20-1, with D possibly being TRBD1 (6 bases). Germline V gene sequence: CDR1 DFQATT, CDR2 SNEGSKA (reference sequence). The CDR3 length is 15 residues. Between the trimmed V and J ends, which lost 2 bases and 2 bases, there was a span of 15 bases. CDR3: CSARRQASGNTEAFF. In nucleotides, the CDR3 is TGCAGTGCTAGACGACAGGCCTCGGGTAACACTGAAGCTTTCTTT.

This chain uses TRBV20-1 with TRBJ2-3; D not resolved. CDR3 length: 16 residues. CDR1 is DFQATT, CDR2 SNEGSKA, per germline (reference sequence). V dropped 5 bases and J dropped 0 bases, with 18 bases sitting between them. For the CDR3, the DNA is TGCAGTGCTTCCCGTATGACAAGTCTTAGCACAGATACGCAGTATTTT. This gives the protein CSASRMTSLSTDTQYF.